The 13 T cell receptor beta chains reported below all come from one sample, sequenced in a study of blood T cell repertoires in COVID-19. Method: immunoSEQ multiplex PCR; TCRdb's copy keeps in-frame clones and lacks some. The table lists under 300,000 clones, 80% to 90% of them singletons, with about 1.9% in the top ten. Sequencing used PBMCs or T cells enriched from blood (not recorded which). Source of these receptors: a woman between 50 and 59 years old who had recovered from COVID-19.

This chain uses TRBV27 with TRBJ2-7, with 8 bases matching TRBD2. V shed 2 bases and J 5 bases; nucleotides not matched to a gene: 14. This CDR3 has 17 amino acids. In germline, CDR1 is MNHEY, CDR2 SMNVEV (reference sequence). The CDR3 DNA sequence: TGTGCCAGCAGTTTAGTAACGGCTAGCGGGTACCTTGACGAGCAGTACTTC. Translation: CASSLVTASGYLDEQYF.

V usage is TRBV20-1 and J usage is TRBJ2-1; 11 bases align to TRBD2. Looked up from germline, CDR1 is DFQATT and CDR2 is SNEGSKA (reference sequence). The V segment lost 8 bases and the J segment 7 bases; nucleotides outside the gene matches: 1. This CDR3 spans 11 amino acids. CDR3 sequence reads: CSIAGGNEQFF. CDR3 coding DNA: TGCAGTATAGCGGGAGGGAATGAGCAGTTCTTC.

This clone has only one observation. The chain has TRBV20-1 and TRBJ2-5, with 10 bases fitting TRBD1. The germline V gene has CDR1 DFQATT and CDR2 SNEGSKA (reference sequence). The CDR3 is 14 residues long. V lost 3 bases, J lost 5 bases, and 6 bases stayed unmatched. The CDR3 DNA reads TGCAGTGCTAGTTGGGACAGGGGAGTGGAGACCCAGTACTTC. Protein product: CSASWDRGVETQYF.

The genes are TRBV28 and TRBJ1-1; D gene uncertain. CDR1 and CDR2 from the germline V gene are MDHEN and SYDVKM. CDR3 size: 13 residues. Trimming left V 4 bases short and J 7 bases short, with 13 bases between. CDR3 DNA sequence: TGTGCCAGCAGTTCGCCTTCCGGCGGTGAAGCTTTCTTT. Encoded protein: CASSSPSGGEAFF.

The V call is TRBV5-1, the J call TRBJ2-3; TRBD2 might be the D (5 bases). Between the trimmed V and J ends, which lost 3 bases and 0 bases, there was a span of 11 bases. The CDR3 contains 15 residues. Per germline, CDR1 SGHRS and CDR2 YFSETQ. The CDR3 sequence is CASSYGVPSTDTQYF. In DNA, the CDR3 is TGCGCCAGCAGCTACGGGGTTCCGAGCACAGATACGCAGTATTTT.

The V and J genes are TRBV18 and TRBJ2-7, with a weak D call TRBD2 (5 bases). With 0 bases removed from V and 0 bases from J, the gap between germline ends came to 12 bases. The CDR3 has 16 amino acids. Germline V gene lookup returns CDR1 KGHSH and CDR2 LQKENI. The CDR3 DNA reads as TGTGCCAGCTCACCACCGAACGGGGAGAACTCCTACGAGCAGTACTTC. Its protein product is CASSPPNGENSYEQYF.

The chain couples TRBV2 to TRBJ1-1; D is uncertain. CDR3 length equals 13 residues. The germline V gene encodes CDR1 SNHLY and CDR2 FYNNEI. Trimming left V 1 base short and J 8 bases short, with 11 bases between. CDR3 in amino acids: CASSEEAGSEAFF. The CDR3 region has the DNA TGTGCCAGCAGTGAAGAGGCAGGCTCGGAAGCTTTCTTT.

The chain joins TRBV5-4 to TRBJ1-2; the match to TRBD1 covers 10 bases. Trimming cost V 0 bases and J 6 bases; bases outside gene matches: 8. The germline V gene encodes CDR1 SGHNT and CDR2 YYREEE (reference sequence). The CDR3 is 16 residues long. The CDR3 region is CASSLGRGTGEDGYTF. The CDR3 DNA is TGTGCCAGCAGCTTGGGACGCGGGACAGGGGAAGATGGCTACACCTTC.

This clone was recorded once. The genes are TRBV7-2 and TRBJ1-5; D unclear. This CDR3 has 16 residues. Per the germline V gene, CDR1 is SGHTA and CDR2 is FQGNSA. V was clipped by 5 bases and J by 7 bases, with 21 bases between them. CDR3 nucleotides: TGTGCCAGCAGCCCCAACCCCGGCAGGTCGGGGCAGCCCCAGCATTTT. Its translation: CASSPNPGRSGQPQHF.

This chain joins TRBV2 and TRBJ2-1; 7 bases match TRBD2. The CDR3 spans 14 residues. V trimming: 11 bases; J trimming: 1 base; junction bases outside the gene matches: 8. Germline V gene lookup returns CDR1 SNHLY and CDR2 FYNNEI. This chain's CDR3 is CALQVLASYNEQFF. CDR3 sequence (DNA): TGTGCCCTTCAAGTACTAGCGTCCTACAATGAGCAGTTCTTC.

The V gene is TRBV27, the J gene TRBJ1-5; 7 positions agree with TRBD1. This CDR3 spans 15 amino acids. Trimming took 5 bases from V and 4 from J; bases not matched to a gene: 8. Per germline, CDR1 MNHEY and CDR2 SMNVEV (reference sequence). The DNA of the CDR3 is TGTGCCAGCAGTGCCGGAGGACAGGTTAATCAGCCCCAGCATTTT. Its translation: CASSAGGQVNQPQHF.

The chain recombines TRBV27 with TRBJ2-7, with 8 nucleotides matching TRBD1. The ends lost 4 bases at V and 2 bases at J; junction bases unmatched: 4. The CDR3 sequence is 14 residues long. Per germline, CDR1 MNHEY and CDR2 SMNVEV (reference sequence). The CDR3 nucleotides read TGTGCCAGCAGTTCCCCGACAGGGGCCTACGAGCAGTACTTC. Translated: CASSSPTGAYEQYF.

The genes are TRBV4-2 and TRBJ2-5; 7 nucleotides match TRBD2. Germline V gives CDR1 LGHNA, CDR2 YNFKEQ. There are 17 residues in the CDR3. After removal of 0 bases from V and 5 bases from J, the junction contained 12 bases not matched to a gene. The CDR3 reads CASSQEYGGSDVETQYF. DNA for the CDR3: TGTGCCAGCAGCCAAGAGTATGGCGGGAGTGATGTGGAGACCCAGTACTTC.